One sample yielded the 29 T cell receptor beta chains listed below, sequenced in a study of blood T cells in healthy people across ages. The use of a sample-barcoded 5' primer and a J-beta primer mix characterized a second PCR of roughly 7 to 11 cycles. From the 5' RACE reads, TCRdb called clonotypes with MiXCR, one entry per CDR3 protein. The sample carries about 1.8 million distinct CDR3 sequences, 40% to 55% recorded once. The sequenced material came from blood. The receptor source for this set is a woman aged 40 to 50 in good health.

This chain uses TRBV24-1 with TRBJ2-3, with TRBD1 matching over 9 bases. After removal of 3 bases from V and 3 bases from J, the junction contained 3 bases not matched to a gene. The CDR3 contains 15 residues. Germline V gene lookup returns CDR1 KGHDR and CDR2 SFDVKD. CDR3 protein: CATSDGDRVTDTQYF. The CDR3 DNA reads as TGTGCCACCAGTGATGGGGACAGGGTGACAGATACGCAGTATTTT.

The chain has TRBV11-3 and TRBJ2-7, with D possibly matching TRBD2 (5 bases). Germline CDR1 and CDR2: SGHNT and YENEEA. There are 14 residues in the CDR3. Trimming stripped 5 bases from V and 2 bases from J, with 13 bases between. The CDR3 loop is CASSPNSGTYEQYF. In DNA form, the CDR3 reads TGTGCCAGCAGCCCGAATTCCGGGACCTACGAGCAGTACTTC.

The sample holds one count of this clonotype. CDR3 in DNA: TGCGCCAGGAGGACTAGGGAGGGACCCTATGGCTACACCTTC. It translates to CARRTREGPYGYTF. V usage is TRBV5-1 and J usage is TRBJ1-2; D may be TRBD1 (5 bases). Trimming took off 8 bases at V and 4 bases at J, with 18 bases between the two ends. The germline V gene encodes CDR1 SGHRS and CDR2 YFSETQ. The CDR3 length is 14 residues.

The chain has TRBV4-3 and TRBJ1-2; maybe TRBD1 (5 bases). The ends were cut back, 0 bases at V and 6 bases at J, with 14 bases in the middle. This CDR3 region has 15 residues. Germline V CDR1 and CDR2: LGHNA, YSLEER. CDR3 amino acids: CASSQETVSSDGYTF. DNA for the CDR3: TGCGCCAGCAGCCAAGAGACAGTTTCCAGCGATGGCTACACCTTC.

The rearrangement joins TRBV28 to TRBJ2-5; tentatively, D is TRBD1 or TRBD2 (5 bases each). The length of the CDR3 is 15 residues. V gave up 6 bases and J gave up 1 base, with 15 bases separating them. Germline V gives CDR1 MDHEN, CDR2 SYDVKM. CDR3 protein: CASRDWGKGQETQYF. CDR3 in DNA: TGTGCCAGCAGGGATTGGGGGAAAGGCCAAGAGACCCAGTACTTC.

This clonotype was counted between two and nine times. The chain is built from TRBV20-1 and TRBJ1-2, with no clear D. Germline V gene sequence: CDR1 DFQATT, CDR2 SNEGSKA (reference sequence). The CDR3 is 14 amino acids. Trimming removed 3 bases from V and 4 bases from J, with 15 bases in between. CDR3 coding DNA: TGCAGTGCTAGCGATAGCTCAAGGGCCTATGGCTACACCTTC. Its protein is CSASDSSRAYGYTF.

A few counts support this clonotype. The CDR3 sequence: CASKRLVSAPSTDTQYF. In DNA, the CDR3 is TGTGCCAGCAAACGCTTGGTTTCGGCTCCTAGCACAGATACGCAGTATTTT. V is TRBV27 and J is TRBJ2-3; D ambiguous. The CDR3 consists of 17 residues. V gave up 7 bases and J gave up 0 bases, with 20 bases separating them. Germline V gene lookup returns CDR1 MNHEY and CDR2 SMNVEV (reference sequence).

The V and J genes are TRBV7-9 and TRBJ1-5, with 9 bases fitting TRBD1. The CDR3 covers 16 residues. V was clipped by 4 bases and J by 1 base; unmatched bases: 5. CDR1 is SEHNR, CDR2 FQNEAQ, per germline (reference sequence). CDR3 sequence reads: CASSSGTGLSNQPQHF. DNA for the CDR3: TGTGCCAGCAGCTCCGGGACAGGGTTAAGCAATCAGCCCCAGCATTTT. The entire variable domain, with the rest obtained from reference TRBV7-9 and TRBJ1-5, is as follows: DTGVSQNPRHKITKRGQNVTFRCDPISEHNRLYWYRQTLGQGPEFLTYFQNEAQLEKSRLLSDRFSAERPKGSFSTLEIQRTEQGDSAMYLCASSSGTGLSNQPQHFGDGTRLSIL.

The V gene is TRBV20-1, the J gene TRBJ2-7; 9 bases fit TRBD1. CDR3 length: 13 residues. The J segment lost 2 bases and the V segment lost 7 bases, leaving 6 bases of the junction unmatched. Germline values: CDR1 DFQATT, CDR2 SNEGSKA (reference sequence). CDR3 amino acids: CSVLGTGPYEQYF. The CDR3 DNA follows: TGCAGTGTACTCGGGACAGGGCCCTACGAGCAGTACTTC.

This chain uses TRBV7-3 with TRBJ2-1; D uncertain. This CDR3 region has 14 residues. In germline, CDR1 is SGHTA, CDR2 FQGTGA. V was trimmed by 2 bases and J by 4 bases, leaving 9 bases between them. As DNA, the CDR3 is TGTGCCAGCAGCTTAGTAGTCCATTACAATGAGCAGTTCTTC. Its protein product is CASSLVVHYNEQFF.

The chain recombines TRBV12-3 or TRBV12-4 with TRBJ2-1; 7 nucleotides agree with TRBD2. There are 12 residues in the CDR3. V lost 7 bases and J lost 6; bases outside the gene matches: 3. The CDR3 DNA sequence: TGTGCCAGCACGGGGGGTAGCAATGAGCAGTTCTTC. Protein product: CASTGGSNEQFF.

CDR3 in amino acids: CASSYGRRDNEQFF. The DNA of the CDR3 is TGTGCCAGCAGTTACGGGCGGCGGGACAATGAGCAGTTCTTC. This chain connects TRBV6-5 to TRBJ2-1; TRBD2 is a possible D gene (5 bases). The V gene lost 2 bases and the J gene lost 5 bases, with 10 bases spanning the gap. This CDR3 spans 14 amino acids. Germline CDR1 is MNHEY and CDR2 is SVGAGI.

This clonotype was found a few times. DNA of the CDR3: TGCAGTGCCAGCGTCCTCATTGTTGGCTACGAGCAGTACTTC. Translated, it gives CSASVLIVGYEQYF. The chain employs TRBV20-1 and TRBJ2-7, with D hard to call. The CDR3 is made up of 14 amino acids. Germline CDR1 reads DFQATT; CDR2 reads SNEGSKA (reference sequence). The V end was cut by 6 bases, the J end by 3 bases, with 18 bases between.

The chain is built from TRBV12-3 or TRBV12-4 and TRBJ1-2; no clear D. V lost 5 bases and J 8 bases, leaving 12 bases between the germline ends. CDR3 size: 12 residues. The CDR3 reads CASSGRAGGYTF. The CDR3 DNA follows: TGTGCCAGCAGTGGTCGTGCGGGAGGCTACACCTTC.

There are a few counts of this clonotype. This sequence joins TRBV7-9 and TRBJ1-1, with D perhaps TRBD1 (6 bases). Trimming cost V 5 bases and J 2 bases, with 15 bases left between them. The germline gives CDR1 SEHNR, CDR2 FQNEAQ (reference sequence). This CDR3 has 15 amino acids. CDR3 nucleotides: TGTGCCAGCAGCGTCGCAGGGGAAGGTAACACTGAAGCTTTCTTT. Translating gives CASSVAGEGNTEAFF.

The chain carries TRBV7-9 and TRBJ2-3, with 10 bases lining up with TRBD1. Germline lookup yields CDR1 SEHNR and CDR2 FQNEAQ (reference sequence). The CDR3 has 17 residues. The V gene end was trimmed by 1 base and the J gene end by 6 bases; junction bases not matched to a gene: 10. This CDR3 reads CASSLEAGTGAMDTQYF. CDR3 coding DNA: TGTGCCAGCAGCTTAGAGGCCGGGACAGGGGCTATGGATACGCAGTATTTT.

The J gene is TRBJ2-1, the V gene TRBV14, with D possibly matching TRBD2 (5 bases). The CDR3 length is 14 residues. Germline values: CDR1 SGHDN, CDR2 FVKESK. Trimming took 1 base from V and 4 from J, leaving 8 bases between them. The CDR3 protein is CASSQVARYNEQFF. Here the CDR3 DNA reads TGTGCCAGCAGCCAAGTAGCGCGGTACAATGAGCAGTTCTTC.

J is TRBJ1-2 and V is TRBV3-1; no reliable D call. The CDR3 consists of 15 residues. With 1 base removed from V and 5 bases from J, the gap between germline ends came to 14 bases. Germline lookup yields CDR1 LGHDT and CDR2 YNNKEL (reference sequence). The CDR3 sequence is CASSQAGSAGYGYTF. CDR3 bases: TGTGCCAGCAGCCAAGCGGGCAGTGCCGGGTATGGCTACACCTTC.

The chain links TRBV7-2 to TRBJ1-6; 9 nucleotides agree with TRBD1. This CDR3 comprises 14 residues. Germline V gene data show CDR1 as SGHTA and CDR2 as FQGNSA. V dropped 4 bases and J dropped 9; count of bases not matched to a gene: 4. The chain's CDR3 is CASSWTGESSPLHF. CDR3 bases: TGTGCCAGCAGCTGGACAGGGGAAAGTTCACCCCTCCACTTT.

Only a few counts were recorded for this clonotype. This chain uses TRBV18 with TRBJ1-2, with D perhaps TRBD1 (5 bases). This CDR3 has 14 amino acids. Germline V lookup: CDR1 KGHSH, CDR2 LQKENI. The ends were cut back, 4 bases at V and 3 bases at J, with 12 bases in the middle. DNA for the CDR3: TGTGCCAGCTCACGACAGCTAGTGGACTATGGCTACACCTTC. Its protein product is CASSRQLVDYGYTF.

This clonotype was seen a few times. This chain connects TRBV5-6 to TRBJ1-2; D remains unclear. The CDR3 has 14 amino acids. CDR1 is SGHDT, CDR2 YYEEEE, per germline. V was clipped by 1 base and J by 4 bases, with 11 bases between them. The chain's CDR3 is CASSLKGSGYGYTF. CDR3 nucleotide sequence: TGTGCCAGCAGCTTGAAGGGCAGCGGCTATGGCTACACCTTC.

This clonotype was detected only a few times. The gene calls are TRBV7-6 and TRBJ2-3, with TRBD1 as a possible D gene (6 bases). The ends were cut back, 2 bases at V and 2 bases at J, with 11 bases in the middle. The length of the CDR3 is 15 residues. Germline V gene sequence: CDR1 SGHVS, CDR2 FNYEAQ. The CDR3 loop is CASSLTGILTDTQYF. The DNA of the CDR3 is TGTGCCAGCAGCTTAACAGGGATACTCACAGATACGCAGTATTTT.

The chain recombines TRBV7-9 with TRBJ1-2; no firm D call. CDR1 is SEHNR and CDR2 is FQNEAQ in the germline V gene (reference sequence). The CDR3 covers 15 residues. V lost 0 bases, J lost 3 bases, and 11 bases lay in between. The CDR3 DNA is TGTGCCAGCAGCTTAGCAGGCAGGTCTGACTATGGCTACACCTTC. This sequence encodes CASSLAGRSDYGYTF.

This clonotype has ten or more counts. The chain is built from TRBV10-2 and TRBJ1-1; a possible D gene is TRBD1 (6 bases). The CDR3 loop spans 13 amino acids. The ends were cut back, 11 bases at V and 5 bases at J, with 18 bases in the middle. Looked up from germline, CDR1 is WSHSY and CDR2 is SAAADI. DNA for the CDR3: TGCGCCTGTGGTGGGGGGGCAAGAACTGAAGCTTTCTTT. Its protein product is CACGGGARTEAFF.

J is TRBJ2-5 and V is TRBV15; a weak D match, TRBD2 (5 bases). Trimming shortened V by 0 bases and J by 6 bases, and 14 bases separated the two germline ends. Germline values: CDR1 LNHNV, CDR2 YYDKDF (reference sequence). There are 15 residues in the CDR3. The CDR3 DNA is TGTGCCACCAGCAGAGATAACGCCGGGGTGAAGACCCAGTACTTC. Translated: CATSRDNAGVKTQYF.

The genes are TRBV5-1 and TRBJ2-7; 7 bases align to TRBD1. CDR1 is SGHRS, CDR2 YFSETQ, per germline. CDR3 length: 16 residues. J gave up 7 bases and V 2 bases, and 15 bases lay outside the gene matches. CDR3 region: CASSFRDRGFLNEQYF. CDR3 in DNA: TGCGCCAGCAGCTTCCGGGACAGAGGGTTTTTGAATGAGCAGTACTTC.

This clonotype was picked up a small number of times. CDR3 region: CASSQDRPVRAGYTF. CDR3 sequence (DNA): TGCGCCAGCAGCCAAGATCGGCCGGTGAGGGCTGGCTACACCTTC. The chain uses TRBV4-1 and TRBJ1-2; D remains unclear. This CDR3 comprises 15 residues. Germline assignment: CDR1 MGHRA and CDR2 YSYEKL. The ends were cut back, 0 bases at V and 7 bases at J, with 15 bases in the middle.

The chain uses TRBV6-1 and TRBJ2-6; no definite D call. CDR3 length: 17 amino acids. The germline gives CDR1 MNHNS, CDR2 SASEGT. V was cut by 9 bases and J by 0 bases, with 18 bases left in between. Here the CDR3 reads CASRSLMGSSGANVLTF. DNA of the CDR3: TGTGCCAGTAGGTCCTTAATGGGAAGCTCTGGGGCCAACGTCCTGACTTTC.

The gene calls are TRBV7-2 and TRBJ2-7; 7 bases are shared with TRBD2. V lost 0 bases to trimming and J lost 0 bases; unmatched junction nucleotides: 11. This CDR3 is built from 18 residues. In germline, CDR1 is SGHTA, CDR2 FQGNSA. CDR3 DNA sequence: TGTGCCAGCAGCTTAGCGCGGGGCGTGCGGGGGTCCTCCTACGAGCAGTACTTC. This translates into CASSLARGVRGSSYEQYF.